The present T cell receptor beta chain was sequenced within a study of T cells of healthy individuals. The germline CDR1 and CDR2 sequences are SQVTM and ANQGSEA. CDR3 size: 14 residues. Trimming took 3 bases from V and 3 from J, leaving 14 bases between them. MiXCR, applied by TCRdb to the 5' RACE reads, yields one record per CDR3 protein. The sample contains some 41,000 distinct CDR3 sequences, 4% to 5.5% of which appear only once. This clonotype was seen repeatedly, ten times or more. This clonotype was obtained from a human donor in good health. The chain combines TRBV29-1 with TRBJ1-2, with D possibly being TRBD1 (5 bases). CDR3 sequence reads: CSVDGGGWHYGYTF. CDR3 DNA sequence: TGCAGCGTTGATGGGGGGGGTTGGCACTATGGCTACACCTTC.